The rows below give T cell receptor beta chains drawn from one sample of a study of shared clonotypes between healthy human individuals. Assay used: immunoSEQ multiplex PCR; TCRdb lists only in-frame clones, some missing. This table holds about 560,000 clones, roughly four fifths found once. Sequenced: PBMCs. Every receptor here comes from a woman aged 40 to 55 in good health. Some clones in this sample may be carry-over from other donors' samples. Both conserved end residues are part of each CDR3. D genes are given only for firm matches. Some rows have no size entry. The others give once, few or many, or a class for an expanded clone.

j_call d_call v_call clone_size cdr3_aa cdr3_nt
TRBJ2-4 NA TRBV2 few CASSPIGAKNIQYF TGTGCCAGCAGCCCAATAGGGGCCAAAAACATTCAGTACTTC
TRBJ1-5 TRBD1 TRBV7-2 NA CASSPVQGAGQPQHF TGTGCCAGCAGCCCCGTACAGGGGGCAGGGCAGCCCCAGCATTTT
TRBJ2-1 NA TRBV7-6 NA CASSLVYNEQFF TGTGCCAGCAGCTTAGTGTACAATGAGCAGTTCTTC
TRBJ1-2 NA TRBV28 NA CASSTGWDGYTF TGTGCCAGCAGTACAGGGTGGGATGGCTACACCTTC
TRBJ2-2 TRBD2 TRBV5-1 NA CASSFDFGLANTGELFF TGCGCCAGCAGCTTCGATTTTGGACTAGCAAACACCGGGGAGCTGTTTTTT
TRBJ2-1 NA TRBV6-1 NA CASSEWNYNEQFF TGTGCCAGCAGTGAATGGAACTACAATGAGCAGTTCTTC
TRBJ2-3 NA TRBV6-1 NA CASSELGRASTDTQYF TGTGCCAGCAGTGAATTAGGCAGGGCAAGCACAGATACGCAGTATTTT
TRBJ1-1 NA TRBV5-1 NA CASSLGFGSTEAFF TGCGCCAGCAGCCTTGGGTTCGGGAGCACTGAAGCTTTCTTT
TRBJ2-1 NA TRBV5-6 few CASSLGPNNEQFF TGTGCCAGCAGCTTAGGTCCCAACAATGAGCAGTTCTTC
TRBJ1-3 NA TRBV30 NA CAWSVVHGNTIYF TGTGCCTGGAGTGTAGTGCATGGAAACACCATATATTTT